A single sample is the source of the 32 T cell receptor beta chains below, sequenced in a study of cytomegalovirus exposure and HLA in healthy donors. Here immunoSEQ multiplex PCR was the method, and the copy in TCRdb shows in-frame clones only, minus some. The sample holds about 280,000 clones; roughly 90% are singletons and the top ten take roughly 1%. The material sequenced was PBMCs. The receptors were gathered from a woman between 18 and 29 years old in good health and CMV-seronegative.

J is TRBJ2-5 and V is TRBV9, with D possibly matching TRBD2 (6 bases). The CDR3 has 15 amino acids. In germline, CDR1 is SGDLS, CDR2 YYNGEE. V lost 3 bases and J 1 base, leaving 13 bases between the germline ends. The CDR3 DNA sequence: TGTGCCAGCAGCGCGACTAGGAACATCCAAGAGACCCAGTACTTC. It is translated as CASSATRNIQETQYF.

The chain has TRBV2 and TRBJ1-2; D ambiguous. The CDR3 length is 11 residues. V was cut by 9 bases and J by 3 bases, with 8 bases left in between. The V gene's germline CDR1 is SNHLY and CDR2 FYNNEI. In nucleotides, the CDR3 is TGTGCCAGTTATTATGACTATGGCTACACCTTC. It is translated as CASYYDYGYTF.

CDR3 residues: CASSKRYGLAGNNEQFF. The CDR3 nucleotides read TGTGCCAGCAGCAAAAGGTACGGACTAGCGGGAAACAATGAGCAGTTCTTC. The rearrangement joins TRBV2 to TRBJ2-1, with TRBD2 matching over 12 bases. This CDR3 has 17 residues. Germline CDR1 and CDR2: SNHLY and FYNNEI. The ends lost 6 bases at V and 5 bases at J; junction bases unmatched: 11. The full variable domain, in which reference TRBV2 and TRBJ2-1 provide the parts outside the CDR3, is EPEVTQTPSHQVTQMGQEVILRCVPISNHLYFYWYRQILGQKVEFLVSFYNNEISEKSEIFDDQFSVERPDGSNFTLKIRSTKLEDSAMYFCASSKRYGLAGNNEQFFGPGTRLTVL.

The chain recombines TRBV6-5 with TRBJ1-1; D is uncertain. This CDR3 contains 15 residues. The V and J ends lost 5 bases and 0 bases respectively, with 13 bases between them. Germline CDR1 and CDR2: MNHEY and SVGAGI. CDR3 region: CASSTYSYMNTEAFF. CDR3 nucleotides: TGTGCCAGCAGTACTTACAGTTACATGAACACTGAAGCTTTCTTT.

This chain uses TRBV4-1 with TRBJ1-2; 10 positions match TRBD1. The germline CDR1 and CDR2 sequences are MGHRA and YSYEKL. The CDR3 totals 15 residues. J was trimmed by 1 base and V by 4 bases; bases with no gene match: 3. Written as DNA, the CDR3 is TGCGCCAGCAGCCCGGACAGGGGGAATAACTATGGCTACACCTTC. This codes for CASSPDRGNNYGYTF.

This chain links TRBV5-1 with TRBJ2-5; D perhaps matches TRBD1 (6 bases). Germline CDR1 reads SGHRS; CDR2 reads YFSETQ. The CDR3 runs to 15 residues. V shed 1 base and J shed 2 bases, with 12 bases lying between them. CDR3 residues: CASSLRDISQETQYF. The CDR3 region has the DNA TGCGCCAGCAGCTTGCGGGACATTTCTCAAGAGACCCAGTACTTC.

The V call is TRBV2, the J call TRBJ2-6; D perhaps matches TRBD2 (6 bases). The CDR3 spans 19 residues. CDR1 and CDR2 (germline): SNHLY, FYNNEI. The V gene lost 2 bases and the J gene lost 2 bases, with 19 bases spanning the gap. The CDR3 DNA sequence: TGTGCCAGCAGTGAAAAATCCGGGACGGGACTTACTGGGGCCAACGTCCTGACTTTC. This sequence encodes CASSEKSGTGLTGANVLTF.

The chain has TRBV6-5 and TRBJ2-5; 14 bases match TRBD2. The germline CDR1 and CDR2 sequences are MNHEY and SVGAGI. This CDR3 is 15 amino acids long. V gave up 6 bases and J gave up 5 bases; unmatched junction bases: 5. For the CDR3, the DNA is TGTGCCAGCAGATCGAGACTAGCGGGAGGGGAGACCCAGTACTTC. Amino acid sequence: CASRSRLAGGETQYF.

This sequence joins TRBV11-2 and TRBJ1-2; 10 positions match TRBD1. The junction had 10 bases not matched to a gene; V was cut back by 6 bases and J by 6 bases. The germline CDR1 and CDR2 sequences are SGHAT and FQNNGV. The CDR3 extends over 15 amino acids. In DNA form, the CDR3 reads TGTGCCAGCAGATCAATGGGACAGGGGCTCGATGGCTACACCTTC. Translating it yields CASRSMGQGLDGYTF.

The chain links TRBV28 to TRBJ2-5, with 10 bases fitting TRBD1. The CDR3 is made up of 20 amino acids. Trimming removed 5 bases from V and 1 base from J; junction bases left unmatched: 19. CDR1 MDHEN and CDR2 SYDVKM come from the germline V gene. CDR3 nucleotides: TGTGCCAGCAGTCCAGTGACAGGGGGCGGCATCGTCGTCGCCCAAGAGACCCAGTACTTC. It yields the protein CASSPVTGGGIVVAQETQYF.

The rearrangement joins TRBV6-1 to TRBJ1-5; no firm D call. Germline V gene data show CDR1 as MNHNS and CDR2 as SASEGT. The CDR3 loop spans 12 amino acids. V lost 3 bases and J lost 10, with 10 bases in between. The CDR3 DNA follows: TGTGCCAGCAGTGACAGAAGTTTTCCCCAGCATTTT. It codes for CASSDRSFPQHF.

The chain carries TRBV6-5 and TRBJ2-3, with D perhaps TRBD2 (6 bases). The length of the CDR3 is 16 residues. The germline V gene encodes CDR1 MNHEY and CDR2 SVGAGI. Trimming removed 2 bases from V and 4 bases from J, with 16 bases in between. This CDR3 reads CASSYQLATTPDTQYF. CDR3 nucleotides: TGTGCCAGCAGTTACCAACTAGCCACGACCCCAGATACGCAGTATTTT.

This clone was observed once. The chain is built from TRBV28 and TRBJ2-1; D remains unclear. CDR1 is MDHEN and CDR2 is SYDVKM in the germline V gene. CDR3 length: 13 residues. Trimming took off 7 bases at V and 5 bases at J, with 12 bases between the two ends. The CDR3 loop is CASKVGHHNEQFF. CDR3 DNA: TGTGCCAGCAAAGTCGGTCACCACAATGAGCAGTTCTTC. The whole variable domain, remainder taken from reference TRBV28 and TRBJ2-1, is DVKVTQSSRYLVKRTGEKVFLECVQDMDHENMFWYRQDPGLGLRLIYFSYDVKMKEKGDIPEGYSVSREKKERFSLILESASTNQTSMYLCASKVGHHNEQFFGPGTRLTVL.

The chain links TRBV14 to TRBJ1-2; tentatively, D is TRBD1 (5 bases). V lost 4 bases and J 1 base, leaving 13 bases between the germline ends. This CDR3 is 15 amino acids long. Germline CDR1 SGHDN, CDR2 FVKESK. This CDR3 reads CASSPDLQVNYGYTF. CDR3 nucleotides: TGTGCCAGCAGCCCCGACCTACAGGTTAACTATGGCTACACCTTC.

The chain carries TRBV28 and TRBJ1-1; TRBD1 agrees at 10 bases. Germline assignment: CDR1 MDHEN and CDR2 SYDVKM. The V and J ends lost 6 bases and 4 bases, in that order; junction bases with no gene match: 5. The CDR3 has 14 amino acids. The CDR3: CASSPGQGFTEAFF. DNA of the CDR3: TGTGCCAGCAGCCCGGGACAGGGGTTCACTGAAGCTTTCTTT.

This clone was seen a single time. The chain carries TRBV6-1 and TRBJ1-3, with 7 nucleotides matching TRBD1. Germline CDR1 reads MNHNS; CDR2 reads SASEGT. J gave up 4 bases and V 5 bases, and 2 bases lay outside the gene matches. This CDR3 spans 13 amino acids. CDR3 coding DNA: TGTGCCAGCAGTCCGGACAGGGGAAACACCATATATTTT. Translating it yields CASSPDRGNTIYF.

In this sample, this clone turned up a few times. Other nucleotide sequences from this sample produce the same CDR3. The chain combines TRBV5-1 with TRBJ2-5, with D unresolved. This CDR3 is built from 12 residues. Germline V gene data show CDR1 as SGHRS and CDR2 as YFSETQ. The V end lost 4 bases, the J end lost 1 base, and 5 bases lay between the germline ends. CDR3 amino acids: CASSLSQETQYF. The CDR3 DNA is TGCGCCAGCAGCCTAAGCCAAGAGACCCAGTACTTC.

The V gene is TRBV2, the J gene TRBJ1-1; D may be TRBD1 (5 bases). This CDR3 is 12 amino acids long. CDR1 is SNHLY and CDR2 is FYNNEI in the germline V gene. Deletions cut 11 bases from V and 4 bases from J, with 14 bases between. For the CDR3, the DNA is TGTGCCCTGCTGGGGGGTAGCACTGAAGCTTTCTTT. It is translated as CALLGGSTEAFF.

The gene calls are TRBV27 and TRBJ2-3, with a weak D call TRBD1 (5 bases). There are 15 residues in the CDR3. The germline V gene encodes CDR1 MNHEY and CDR2 SMNVEV (reference sequence). The V end lost 6 bases, the J end lost 4 bases, and 17 bases lay between the germline ends. The CDR3 protein is CASSRFGRDADTQYF. The CDR3, as DNA: TGTGCCAGCAGCCGATTCGGCAGGGATGCAGATACGCAGTATTTT.

The table lists this clone with a few counts. The DNA for the CDR3 is TGCGCCAGTGGACTAGCGGGAGACCGCGCGAACACCGGGGAGCTGTTTTTT. Its protein product is CASGLAGDRANTGELFF. The chain recombines TRBV5-1 with TRBJ2-2; 13 bases line up with TRBD2. CDR1 is SGHRS, CDR2 YFSETQ, per germline. V shed 8 bases and J 0 bases; nucleotides not matched to a gene: 7. The CDR3 is made up of 17 amino acids.

This sequence joins TRBV27 and TRBJ2-3; TRBD2 agrees at 7 bases. Germline CDR1 is MNHEY and CDR2 is SMNVEV (reference sequence). The CDR3 length is 13 residues. The V and J ends lost 3 bases and 8 bases, in that order; junction bases with no gene match: 5. This CDR3 is CASSFISGVTQYF. For the CDR3, the DNA is TGTGCCAGCAGTTTTATAAGCGGGGTTACGCAGTATTTT.

The rearrangement joins TRBV15 to TRBJ2-3, with D perhaps matching TRBD2 (6 bases). CDR1 and CDR2 from the germline V gene are LNHNV and YYDKDF (reference sequence). V was clipped by 0 bases and J by 2 bases, with 9 bases between them. The CDR3 consists of 15 residues. The CDR3 DNA sequence: TGTGCCACCAGCAGAGATCCGGGACTCACAGATACGCAGTATTTT. Translating it yields CATSRDPGLTDTQYF. The entire variable domain, with the rest obtained from reference TRBV15 and TRBJ2-3, is as follows: DAMVIQNPRYQVTQFGKPVTLSCSQTLNHNVMYWYQQKSSQAPKLLFHYYDKDFNNEADTPDNFQSRRPNTSFCFLDIRSPGLGDTAMYLCATSRDPGLTDTQYFGPGTRLTVL.

There are a few counts of this clone. This rearrangement joins TRBV6-5 to TRBJ2-1, with 10 bases matching TRBD2. Trimming at V came to 8 bases and at J to 4 bases, leaving 8 bases not matched to a gene. Germline V gene data show CDR1 as MNHEY and CDR2 as SVGAGI. The CDR3 contains 15 residues. The CDR3 here is CASRRRTSGYNEQFF. The CDR3 region has the DNA TGTGCCAGCCGTCGGCGGACTAGCGGATACAATGAGCAGTTCTTC.

This clone is categorized as medium-sized. This rearrangement joins TRBV13 to TRBJ1-4, with 8 bases matching TRBD1. The V and J ends lost 2 bases and 10 bases, in that order; junction bases with no gene match: 9. The CDR3 loop spans 15 amino acids. Per germline, CDR1 PRHDT and CDR2 FYEKMQ (reference sequence). DNA for the CDR3: TGTGCCAGCAGCTTACGACAGGGGTCGGGGGCAAAACTGTTTTTT. Translating gives CASSLRQGSGAKLFF.

This rearrangement joins TRBV10-2 to TRBJ1-2; D is perhaps TRBD1 (5 bases). The germline V and J ends were trimmed by 5 bases and 3 bases, with 10 bases remaining between them. Germline V gives CDR1 WSHSY, CDR2 SAAADI. The CDR3 contains 13 residues. This chain's CDR3 is CASSLTGDYGYTF. DNA of the CDR3: TGCGCCAGCAGTCTAACAGGAGACTATGGCTACACCTTC.

This chain uses TRBV4-1 with TRBJ1-1; TRBD1 might be the D (5 bases). V lost 3 bases and J 5 bases, leaving 16 bases between the germline ends. The CDR3 has 15 amino acids. Germline V gives CDR1 MGHRA, CDR2 YSYEKL. In DNA, the CDR3 is TGCGCCAGCAGCCATCTTGCGGGGACGCCGACTGAAGCTTTCTTT. Its protein product is CASSHLAGTPTEAFF.

This rearrangement joins TRBV7-2 to TRBJ1-2; D perhaps matches TRBD1 (6 bases). V lost 1 base and J lost 7, with 16 bases in between. The length of the CDR3 is 15 residues. Germline V gene sequence: CDR1 SGHTA, CDR2 FQGNSA. The CDR3 protein is CASSLGVGGLGGYTF. The CDR3, as DNA: TGTGCCAGCAGCTTAGGAGTCGGGGGGCTGGGTGGCTACACCTTC.

The chain uses TRBV19 and TRBJ2-3; D is perhaps TRBD1 (5 bases). The CDR3 is made up of 16 amino acids. V gave up 2 bases and J gave up 3 bases, with 15 bases separating them. CDR1 LNHDA and CDR2 SQIVND come from the germline V gene (reference sequence). CDR3 amino acids: CASSIPTPAGTDTQYF. DNA for the CDR3: TGTGCCAGTAGTATACCTACCCCCGCAGGGACAGATACGCAGTATTTT.

The chain has TRBV7-8 and TRBJ1-5; D may be TRBD1 (5 bases). CDR3 size: 14 residues. Germline V gene sequence: CDR1 SGHVS, CDR2 FQNEAQ. V was pared by 5 bases and J by 3 bases, with 11 bases between. The CDR3 DNA reads as TGTGCCAGCAGCGGACGACAGTCCAATCAGCCCCAGCATTTT. Translating gives CASSGRQSNQPQHF.

The chain joins TRBV28 to TRBJ2-7, with 10 bases matching TRBD2. With 4 bases clipped from V and 3 bases from J, the junction kept 9 bases outside the gene matches. Looked up from germline, CDR1 is MDHEN and CDR2 is SYDVKM. The CDR3 length is 16 residues. The CDR3, as DNA: TGTGCCAGCAGTTCTCAAGCGGGAGGGACGTACTACGAGCAGTACTTC. Protein sequence: CASSSQAGGTYYEQYF.

V usage is TRBV7-2 and J usage is TRBJ2-5; the D gene is possibly TRBD1 (6 bases). Trimming took 2 bases from V and 1 from J, leaving 11 bases between them. Germline V gene sequence: CDR1 SGHTA, CDR2 FQGNSA. This CDR3 spans 15 amino acids. In DNA, the CDR3 is TGTGCCAGCAGCTTAAACAGGGTGTTCCAAGAGACCCAGTACTTC. Translated, it gives CASSLNRVFQETQYF.

This chain connects TRBV5-6 to TRBJ1-2; the match to TRBD1 covers 8 bases. Germline CDR1 SGHDT, CDR2 YYEEEE. CDR3 size: 15 residues. V was clipped by 4 bases and J by 1 base; unmatched bases: 6. CDR3 residues: CASSRTDRGNYGYTF. CDR3 sequence (DNA): TGTGCCAGCAGCAGGACAGACAGGGGTAACTATGGCTACACCTTC.